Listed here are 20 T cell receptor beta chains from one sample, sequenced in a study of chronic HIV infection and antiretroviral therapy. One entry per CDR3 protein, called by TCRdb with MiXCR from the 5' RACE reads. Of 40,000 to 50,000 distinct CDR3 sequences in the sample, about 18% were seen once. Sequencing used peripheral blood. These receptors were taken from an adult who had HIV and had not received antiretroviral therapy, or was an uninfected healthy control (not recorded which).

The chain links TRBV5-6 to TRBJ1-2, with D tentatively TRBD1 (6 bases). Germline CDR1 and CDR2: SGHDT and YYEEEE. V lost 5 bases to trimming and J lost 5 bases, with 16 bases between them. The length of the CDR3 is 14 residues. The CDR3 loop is CASRHTGMRYGYTF. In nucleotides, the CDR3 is TGTGCCAGCAGGCACACAGGGATGCGGTATGGCTACACCTTC.

CDR3 in amino acids: CSASEDPYEQYF. The CDR3 DNA follows: TGCAGTGCTAGTGAAGACCCCTACGAGCAGTACTTC. The V gene is TRBV20-1, the J gene TRBJ2-7; D unclear. Germline lookup yields CDR1 DFQATT and CDR2 SNEGSKA (reference sequence). The V and J ends lost 3 bases and 2 bases respectively, with 8 bases between them. The CDR3 consists of 12 residues.

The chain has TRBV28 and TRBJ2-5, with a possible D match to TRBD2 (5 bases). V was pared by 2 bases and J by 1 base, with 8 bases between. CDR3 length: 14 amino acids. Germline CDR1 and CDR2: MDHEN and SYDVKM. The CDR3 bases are TGTGCCAGCAGTTTAATAGCGATCCAAGAGACCCAGTACTTC. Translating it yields CASSLIAIQETQYF.

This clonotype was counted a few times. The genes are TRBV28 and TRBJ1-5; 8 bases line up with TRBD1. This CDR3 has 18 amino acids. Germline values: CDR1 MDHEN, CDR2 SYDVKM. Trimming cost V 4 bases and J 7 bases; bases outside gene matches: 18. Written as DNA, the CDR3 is TGTGCCAGCAGTTCGAAGTGGCCCATTACAGGGGGGTTCCAGCCCCAGCATTTT. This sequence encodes CASSSKWPITGGFQPQHF.

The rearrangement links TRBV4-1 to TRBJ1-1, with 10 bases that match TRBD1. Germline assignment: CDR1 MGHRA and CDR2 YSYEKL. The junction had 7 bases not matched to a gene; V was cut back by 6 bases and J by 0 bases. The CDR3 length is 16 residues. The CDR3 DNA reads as TGCGCCAGCAGTCCAGGACAGGGGGAGGTGAACACTGAAGCTTTCTTT. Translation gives CASSPGQGEVNTEAFF.

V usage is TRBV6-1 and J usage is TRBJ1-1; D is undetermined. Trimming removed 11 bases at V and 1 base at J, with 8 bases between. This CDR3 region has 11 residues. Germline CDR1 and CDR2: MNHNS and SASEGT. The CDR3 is CAHGRNTEAFF. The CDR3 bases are TGTGCCCACGGGCGGAACACTGAAGCTTTCTTT.

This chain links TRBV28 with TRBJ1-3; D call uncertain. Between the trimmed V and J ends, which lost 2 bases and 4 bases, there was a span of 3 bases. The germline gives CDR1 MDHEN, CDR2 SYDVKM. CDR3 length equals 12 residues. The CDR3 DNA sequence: TGTGCCAGCAGTTTAAAGGGAAACACCATATATTTT. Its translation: CASSLKGNTIYF.

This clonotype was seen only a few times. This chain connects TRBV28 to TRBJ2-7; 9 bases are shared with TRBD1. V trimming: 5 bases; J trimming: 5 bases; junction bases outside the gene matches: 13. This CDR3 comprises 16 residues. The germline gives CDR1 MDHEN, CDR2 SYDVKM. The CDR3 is CASSTAGTGKYHEQYF. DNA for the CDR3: TGTGCCAGCAGTACCGCCGGGACAGGGAAATATCACGAGCAGTACTTC. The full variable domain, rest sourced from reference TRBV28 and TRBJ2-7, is DVKVTQSSRYLVKRTGEKVFLECVQDMDHENMFWYRQDPGLGLRLIYFSYDVKMKEKGDIPEGYSVSREKKERFSLILESASTNQTSMYLCASSTAGTGKYHEQYFGPGTRLTVT.

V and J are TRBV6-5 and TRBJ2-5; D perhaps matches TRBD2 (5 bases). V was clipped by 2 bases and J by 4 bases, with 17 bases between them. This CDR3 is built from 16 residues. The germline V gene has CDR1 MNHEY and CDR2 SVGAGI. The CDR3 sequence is CASSYDRAPAGETQYF. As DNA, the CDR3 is TGTGCCAGCAGTTACGACCGGGCCCCTGCGGGAGAGACCCAGTACTTC.

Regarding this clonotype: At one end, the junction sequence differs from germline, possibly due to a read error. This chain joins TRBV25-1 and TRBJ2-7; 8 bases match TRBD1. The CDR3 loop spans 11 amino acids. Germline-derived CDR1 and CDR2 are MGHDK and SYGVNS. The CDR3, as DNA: TGTGCCAGCCGATACCGACAGGGGAACCCCTTC. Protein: CASRYRQGNPF.

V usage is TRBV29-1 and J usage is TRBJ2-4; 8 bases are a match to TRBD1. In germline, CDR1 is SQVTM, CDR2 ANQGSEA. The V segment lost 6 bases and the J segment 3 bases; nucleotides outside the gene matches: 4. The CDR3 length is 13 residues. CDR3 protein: CSVAQGVKNIQYF. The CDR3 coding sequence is TGCAGCGTAGCACAGGGGGTCAAAAACATTCAGTACTTC.

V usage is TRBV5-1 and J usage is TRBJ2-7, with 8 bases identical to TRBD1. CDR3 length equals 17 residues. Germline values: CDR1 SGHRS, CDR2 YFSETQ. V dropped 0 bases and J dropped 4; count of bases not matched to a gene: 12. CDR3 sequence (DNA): TGCGCCAGCAGCTTGGCCAGCGCAGGGGGCGCGAATTACGAGCAGTACTTC. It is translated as CASSLASAGGANYEQYF.

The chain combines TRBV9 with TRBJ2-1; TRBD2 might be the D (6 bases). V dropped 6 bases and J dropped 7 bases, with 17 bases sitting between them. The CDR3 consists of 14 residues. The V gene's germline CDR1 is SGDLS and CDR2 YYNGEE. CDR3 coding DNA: TGTGCCAGCACCCCTTCCTCCGGGAGAAATGAGCAGTTCTTC. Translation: CASTPSSGRNEQFF.

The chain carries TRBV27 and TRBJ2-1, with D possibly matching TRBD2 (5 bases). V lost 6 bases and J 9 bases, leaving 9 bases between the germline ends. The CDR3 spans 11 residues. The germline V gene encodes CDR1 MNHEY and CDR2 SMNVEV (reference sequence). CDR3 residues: CASSRGPEQFF. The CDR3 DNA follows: TGTGCCAGCAGCCGAGGGCCTGAGCAGTTCTTC.

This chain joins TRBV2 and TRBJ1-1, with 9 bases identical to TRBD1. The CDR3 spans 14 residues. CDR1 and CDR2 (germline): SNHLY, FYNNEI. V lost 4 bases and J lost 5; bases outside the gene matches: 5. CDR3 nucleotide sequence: TGTGCCAGCAGTGTATACAGGGGGCAGACTGAAGCTTTCTTT. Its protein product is CASSVYRGQTEAFF.

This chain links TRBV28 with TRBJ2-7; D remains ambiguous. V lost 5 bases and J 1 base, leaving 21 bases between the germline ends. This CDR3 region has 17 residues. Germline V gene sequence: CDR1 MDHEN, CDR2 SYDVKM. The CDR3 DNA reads TGTGCCAGCAGTCCGCAAAAATGGGGTAAATCATCCTACGAGCAGTACTTC. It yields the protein CASSPQKWGKSSYEQYF. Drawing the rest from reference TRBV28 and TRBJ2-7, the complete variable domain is DVKVTQSSRYLVKRTGEKVFLECVQDMDHENMFWYRQDPGLGLRLIYFSYDVKMKEKGDIPEGYSVSREKKERFSLILESASTNQTSMYLCASSPQKWGKSSYEQYFGPGTRLTVT.

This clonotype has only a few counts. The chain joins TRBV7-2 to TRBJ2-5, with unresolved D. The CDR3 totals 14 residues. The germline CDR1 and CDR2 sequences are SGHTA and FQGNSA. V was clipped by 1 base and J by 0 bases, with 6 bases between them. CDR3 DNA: TGTGCCAGCAGCTTAGGACTTGACCAAGAGACCCAGTACTTC. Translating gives CASSLGLDQETQYF.

Here the CDR3 reads CASSARLAGGYEQYF. DNA of the CDR3: TGTGCCAGCAGTGCTCGCCTAGCGGGAGGGTACGAGCAGTACTTC. The chain is built from TRBV28 and TRBJ2-7; 12 nucleotides align to TRBD2. This CDR3 comprises 15 residues. V was clipped by 5 bases and J by 4 bases; unmatched bases: 6. Germline V lookup: CDR1 MDHEN, CDR2 SYDVKM. Combining the CDR3 with reference TRBV28 and TRBJ2-7 gives the whole variable domain DVKVTQSSRYLVKRTGEKVFLECVQDMDHENMFWYRQDPGLGLRLIYFSYDVKMKEKGDIPEGYSVSREKKERFSLILESASTNQTSMYLCASSARLAGGYEQYFGPGTRLTVT.

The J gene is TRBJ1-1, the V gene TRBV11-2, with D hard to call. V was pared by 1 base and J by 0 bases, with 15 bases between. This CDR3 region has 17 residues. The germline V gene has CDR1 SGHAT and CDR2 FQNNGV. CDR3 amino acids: CASSLGQVIGLNTEAFF. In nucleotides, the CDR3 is TGTGCCAGCAGCTTAGGCCAGGTCATTGGATTGAACACTGAAGCTTTCTTT.

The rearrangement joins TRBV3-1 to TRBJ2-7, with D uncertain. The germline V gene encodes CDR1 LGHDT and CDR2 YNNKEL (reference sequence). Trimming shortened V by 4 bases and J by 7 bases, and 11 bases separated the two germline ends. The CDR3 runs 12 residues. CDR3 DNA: TGTGCCAGCAGCCCCTTTATGGGGGAGCAGTACTTC. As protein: CASSPFMGEQYF.